Sequencing of this TCR beta chain was carried out in a study of early T cells in non-severe SARS-CoV-2 infection. At the level of the study: It was bulk RNA from unsorted whole blood that was sequenced, and the chains were unpaired. The study's findings and limits: Private and CD4 specificities were missed by VDJdb matching, skewed to anti-spike CD8.

This clonotype has at least ten counts. Antigen unknown. Molecules of cDNA were individually given unique molecular identifiers that were attached to them. TCRdb passed the 5' RACE reads through MiXCR, listing each CDR3 protein once. Of some 31,000 distinct CDR3 sequences in the sample, around 5.8% were seen once. V was pared by 4 bases and J by 1 base, with 14 bases between. In germline, CDR1 is SQVTM, CDR2 ANQGSEA. CDR3 length: 16 residues. Sequenced material: whole blood. This chain joins TRBV29-1 and TRBJ2-6, with D hard to call. This TCR was recovered from an adult who was a healthcare worker with PCR-confirmed SARS-CoV-2 infection or an uninfected control (not recorded which). This chain's CDR3 is CSVGGIERSGANVLTF. The CDR3 coding sequence is TGCAGCGTTGGTGGGATTGAGAGATCTGGGGCCAACGTCCTGACTTTC.